The sequence of this T cell receptor beta chain was determined in a study of technical replicates of blood from a handful of donors. CDR3 length: 13 amino acids. V lost 5 bases to trimming and J lost 5 bases; unmatched junction nucleotides: 4. In germline, CDR1 is MRHNA, CDR2 SNTAGT. The method was immunoSEQ multiplex PCR; TCRdb's version includes in-frame clones alone and lacks a portion of them. The sample shows some 70,000 clones, roughly 90% of them seen only once. V and J are TRBV6-4 and TRBJ2-5; 8 bases are a match to TRBD1. Sequencing input: PBMCs. The TCR comes from a human donor in good health. Some clones in this sample may be carry-over from other donors' samples. CDR3 in amino acids: CASSQSGGETQYF. Written as DNA, the CDR3 is TGTGCCAGCAGTCAGTCAGGGGGCGAGACCCAGTACTTC.